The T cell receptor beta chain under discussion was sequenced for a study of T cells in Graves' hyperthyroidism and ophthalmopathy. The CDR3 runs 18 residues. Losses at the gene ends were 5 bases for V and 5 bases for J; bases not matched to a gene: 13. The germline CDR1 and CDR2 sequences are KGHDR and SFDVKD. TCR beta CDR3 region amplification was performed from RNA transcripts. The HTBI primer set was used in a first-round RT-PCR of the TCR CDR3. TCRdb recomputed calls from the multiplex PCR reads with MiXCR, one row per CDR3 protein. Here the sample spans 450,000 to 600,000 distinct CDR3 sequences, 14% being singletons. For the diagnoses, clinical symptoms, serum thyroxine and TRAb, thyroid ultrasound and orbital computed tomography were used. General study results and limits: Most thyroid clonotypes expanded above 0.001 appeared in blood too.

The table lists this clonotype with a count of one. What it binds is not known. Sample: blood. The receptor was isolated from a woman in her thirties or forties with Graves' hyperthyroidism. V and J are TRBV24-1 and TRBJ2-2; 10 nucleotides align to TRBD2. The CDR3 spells CATSGAPSGSKSTGELFF. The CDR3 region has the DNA TGTGCCACCAGTGGGGCGCCTAGCGGGAGTAAATCGACCGGGGAGCTGTTTTTT.